A selection of T cell receptor beta chains follows, all from one sample in a study of technical replicates of blood from several donors. Sequencing used immunoSEQ multiplex PCR; TCRdb keeps in-frame clones, though not all of them. The data show around 75,000 clones, over 80% seen once. The material sequenced was T cells isolated from PBMCs. All receptors derive from a human donor in good health. The CDR3 runs from the conserved cysteine through the conserved F or W. Fields, in order: D gene, J gene, V gene, clone size, CDR3 DNA, CDR3 protein. D genes are given only for firm matches. Rows may omit the clone size; those that give it use once, few, many or a size class.

d_call: TRBD1
j_call: TRBJ2-1
v_call: TRBV7-9
clone_size: -
cdr3_nt: TGTGCCAGCAGCTTAAACAGGGGGCACGCCAATGAGCAGTTCTTC
cdr3_aa: CASSLNRGHANEQFF

d_call: -
j_call: TRBJ1-3
v_call: TRBV6-5
clone_size: -
cdr3_nt: TGTGCCAGCAGTTACTCGACACTCTCTGGAAACACCATATATTTT
cdr3_aa: CASSYSTLSGNTIYF

d_call: -
j_call: TRBJ2-4
v_call: TRBV2
clone_size: -
cdr3_nt: TGTGCCAGCAGTGATAGTGTTCCAGGGAAAGCCAAAAACATTCAGTACTTC
cdr3_aa: CASSDSVPGKAKNIQYF

d_call: TRBD1
j_call: TRBJ2-7
v_call: TRBV6-1
clone_size: -
cdr3_nt: TGTGCCAGCAGGGACGGGACAGGCCGCTCCTACGAGCAGTACTTC
cdr3_aa: CASRDGTGRSYEQYF

d_call: -
j_call: TRBJ1-5
v_call: TRBV27
clone_size: -
cdr3_nt: TGTGCCAGCAGTATAACCGGGTCCCTTTTAGGTACCCAGCATTTT
cdr3_aa: CASSITGSLLGTQHF

d_call: -
j_call: TRBJ2-1
v_call: TRBV27
clone_size: -
cdr3_nt: TGTGCCAGCAGTTTGGTAGTTTACAATGAGCAGTTCTTC
cdr3_aa: CASSLVVYNEQFF

d_call: TRBD2
j_call: TRBJ2-1
v_call: TRBV2
clone_size: -
cdr3_nt: TGTGCCAGCGATCCGACTAGCGGGGGAGGGAATGAGCAGTTCTTC
cdr3_aa: CASDPTSGGGNEQFF

d_call: TRBD1
j_call: TRBJ2-7
v_call: TRBV7-8
clone_size: -
cdr3_nt: TGTGCCAGCAGCTTAACAACAGGGGGCGTCTCCTACGAGCAGTACTTC
cdr3_aa: CASSLTTGGVSYEQYF

d_call: -
j_call: TRBJ1-6
v_call: TRBV9
clone_size: -
cdr3_nt: TGTGCCAGCAGCCAGGGATATAATTCACCCCTCCACTTT
cdr3_aa: CASSQGYNSPLHF

d_call: -
j_call: TRBJ2-6
v_call: TRBV6-5
clone_size: once
cdr3_nt: TGTGCCAGCACCGCACCCCGGGATGGGGCCAACGTCCTGACTTTC
cdr3_aa: CASTAPRDGANVLTF

d_call: TRBD1
j_call: TRBJ2-7
v_call: TRBV18
clone_size: -
cdr3_nt: TGTGCCAGCTCACTTCCAGGGGGCGAGCAGTACTTC
cdr3_aa: CASSLPGGEQYF

d_call: TRBD2
j_call: TRBJ2-1
v_call: TRBV27
clone_size: -
cdr3_nt: TGTGCCAGCAGTTTAGAGCGGGAGGGGACTACATACAATGAGCAGTTCTTC
cdr3_aa: CASSLEREGTTYNEQFF

d_call: TRBD1
j_call: TRBJ1-1
v_call: TRBV4-1
clone_size: -
cdr3_nt: TGCGCCAGCAGCCACCAACTCGGACAGGGAGAGTCCCACCAAGCTTTCTTT
cdr3_aa: CASSHQLGQGESHQAFF

d_call: -
j_call: TRBJ2-7
v_call: TRBV11-3
clone_size: -
cdr3_nt: TGTGCCAGCAGCACACGGACAGAGCAGTACTTC
cdr3_aa: CASSTRTEQYF

d_call: -
j_call: TRBJ1-1
v_call: TRBV30
clone_size: -
cdr3_nt: TGTGCCTTGAACCCAGTTGGGAACACTGAAGCTTTCTTT
cdr3_aa: CALNPVGNTEAFF

d_call: -
j_call: TRBJ2-1
v_call: TRBV2
clone_size: -
cdr3_nt: TGTGCCAGCCCGGGAAGTAGCTCCTACAATGAGCAGTTCTTC
cdr3_aa: CASPGSSSYNEQFF

d_call: -
j_call: TRBJ2-1
v_call: TRBV7-2
clone_size: once
cdr3_nt: TGTGCCAGCAGCTTAGCGTCGTCTAGTTTCAATGAGCAGTTCTTC
cdr3_aa: CASSLASSSFNEQFF

d_call: -
j_call: TRBJ1-2
v_call: TRBV10-1
clone_size: -
cdr3_nt: TGCGCCAGCAGCGGGGGGGGACAAACCGGCTACACCTTC
cdr3_aa: CASSGGGQTGYTF

d_call: -
j_call: TRBJ1-5
v_call: TRBV2
clone_size: -
cdr3_nt: TGTGCCAGCAGTCAGGGCCTTCCAGGCAATCAGCCCCAGCATTTT
cdr3_aa: CASSQGLPGNQPQHF

d_call: -
j_call: TRBJ2-7
v_call: TRBV29-1
clone_size: -
cdr3_nt: TGCAGCGTTGAGGCAACCCATAAGTACTTC
cdr3_aa: CSVEATHKYF

d_call: -
j_call: TRBJ1-4
v_call: TRBV6-6
clone_size: once
cdr3_nt: TGTGCCAGCAGTCTCAGGGGTTTCGATGAAAAACTGTTTTTT
cdr3_aa: CASSLRGFDEKLFF

d_call: TRBD2
j_call: TRBJ2-1
v_call: TRBV5-1
clone_size: -
cdr3_nt: TGCGCCAGCAGCTCCTCCGGGACTACCCCGATGAATGAGCAGTTCTTC
cdr3_aa: CASSSSGTTPMNEQFF

d_call: -
j_call: TRBJ2-5
v_call: TRBV28
clone_size: -
cdr3_nt: TGTGCCAGCAGTTTAATCGGGTACCAAGAGACCCAGTACTTC
cdr3_aa: CASSLIGYQETQYF

d_call: -
j_call: TRBJ1-1
v_call: TRBV7-9
clone_size: -
cdr3_nt: TGTGCCAGCAGCTTCACGGGTGGGACTGAAGCTTTCTTT
cdr3_aa: CASSFTGGTEAFF

d_call: -
j_call: TRBJ1-5
v_call: TRBV19
clone_size: -
cdr3_nt: TGTGCCAGTAGTAGGGCACCATATAGCAATCAGCCCCAGCATTTT
cdr3_aa: CASSRAPYSNQPQHF

d_call: -
j_call: TRBJ1-5
v_call: TRBV30
clone_size: few
cdr3_nt: TGTGCCTGGAGCCCTGAGTGGTTGAATCTAAATCAGCCCCAGCATTTT
cdr3_aa: CAWSPEWLNLNQPQHF

d_call: TRBD1
j_call: TRBJ2-4
v_call: TRBV6-1
clone_size: -
cdr3_nt: TGTGCCACCCAGGACAGGGGGCCTACTAAAAACATTCAGTACTTC
cdr3_aa: CATQDRGPTKNIQYF